These 28 T cell receptor beta chains were all obtained from the same sample, sequenced in a study of human T cells and chemical hapten exposure. MiXCR, applied by TCRdb to the RACE reads, yields one record per CDR3 protein. The repertoire holds tens of thousands of distinct CDR3 sequences, with more than 8% as singletons. Regarding time point: patch test 3, about 24 weeks after DPC sensitization. Treatment indicated: therapeutic diphenylcyclopropenone sensitization with weekly scalp DPC. Unfractionated whole blood served as the source for total RNA extraction. The sample here was whole blood, taken in connection with sensitization to the hapten diphenylcyclopropenone (DPC). The receptors were sampled from a man in his fifties with alopecia areata. Some clones in this sample may be carry-over from other donors' samples.

This clonotype was counted ten times or more. Germline and junction disagree at one end, which may indicate a read error. The V call is TRBV12-3 or TRBV12-4, the J call TRBJ2-5, with 9 bases identical to TRBD2. The CDR3 contains 15 residues. The CDR3 region has the DNA TGTGCCAGCAATTTACCAGCGGGGGGACAAGAGACCCAGTACTTC. The encoded protein is CASNLPAGGQETQYF.

Concerning this clonotype itself: Possible read error: a much larger clone is one base away. This chain joins TRBV10-2 and TRBJ2-1; 11 positions agree with TRBD2. The ends lost 6 bases at V and 11 bases at J; junction bases unmatched: 12. Per the germline V gene, CDR1 is WSHSY and CDR2 is SAAADI. The CDR3 length is 15 residues. Here the CDR3 reads CASRNIAGGGDKQFF. The CDR3 bases are TGCGCCAGCAGAAACATAGCGGGAGGGGGCGATAAGCAGTTCTTC.

The chain employs TRBV29-1 and TRBJ1-5, with 8 bases that match TRBD1. V was clipped by 4 bases and J by 0 bases; unmatched bases: 2. Germline-derived CDR1 and CDR2 are SQVTM and ANQGSEA. This CDR3 has 14 amino acids. The DNA of the CDR3 is TGCAGCGTTGGGACAGGGACTAGCAATCAGCCCCAGCATTTT. Amino acid sequence: CSVGTGTSNQPQHF. Variable domain in full (rest from reference TRBV29-1 and TRBJ1-5): SAVISQKPSRDICQRGTSLTIQCQVDSQVTMMFWYRQQPGQSLTLIATANQGSEATYESGFVIDKFPISRPNLTFSTLTVSNMSPEDSSIYLCSVGTGTSNQPQHFGDGTRLSIL.

This clonotype was seen a handful of times. The rearrangement joins TRBV7-2 to TRBJ2-5; 7 bases map to TRBD2. Germline V gives CDR1 SGHTA, CDR2 FQGNSA. The CDR3 is 15 residues long. The V segment lost 1 base and the J segment 2 bases; nucleotides outside the gene matches: 4. The CDR3 coding sequence is TGTGCCAGCAGCTTAGGGGGAGCGGGACAAGAGACCCAGTACTTC. Translation: CASSLGGAGQETQYF.

This clonotype has more than one count but fewer than ten. The gene calls are TRBV10-3 and TRBJ1-2; D remains ambiguous. The V end lost 10 bases, the J end lost 3 bases, and 9 bases lay between the germline ends. This CDR3 contains 11 residues. Per germline, CDR1 ENHRY and CDR2 SYGVKD. CDR3 sequence (DNA): TGTGCCAGTAAATCTGACTATGGCTACACCTTC. It yields the protein CASKSDYGYTF.

As concerns this clonotype: The germline gene is not matched at one end of the junction; a read error may be the cause. This rearrangement joins TRBV7-2 to TRBJ2-7; D ambiguous. This CDR3 has 12 residues. Germline CDR1 and CDR2: SGHTA and FQGNSA. Here the CDR3 DNA reads TGTGCCAGCAGCTTATGGAACGGTTTTCAGGACTTC. Encoded protein: CASSLWNGFQDF.

This clonotype has a handful of counts. The chain combines TRBV5-4 with TRBJ2-1, with a possible D match to TRBD1 (6 bases). The CDR3 length is 12 residues. V gave up 5 bases and J gave up 6 bases, with 9 bases separating them. CDR1 is SGHNT and CDR2 is YYREEE in the germline V gene (reference sequence). CDR3 residues: CASSLDSNEQFF. CDR3 bases: TGTGCCAGCAGTCTGGACAGCAATGAGCAGTTCTTC.

Of note for this clonotype: A single base separates this from a much larger clone, so it may be a read error. The chain carries TRBV10-1 and TRBJ2-7, with 7 nucleotides matching TRBD2. Germline assignment: CDR1 WNHNN and CDR2 SYGVQD (reference sequence). The CDR3 extends over 13 amino acids. This CDR3 reads CASGPSGTYKQYF. CDR3 DNA sequence: TGCGCCAGCGGACCTAGCGGCACCTACAAGCAGTACTTC.

This clonotype was counted at least ten times. The rearrangement links TRBV27 to TRBJ2-4; TRBD2 agrees at 10 bases. Germline lookup yields CDR1 MNHEY and CDR2 SMNVEV (reference sequence). Unmatched junction bases numbered 9, after V lost 1 base and J lost 6 bases. The CDR3 runs to 17 residues. CDR3 sequence reads: CASSLWASGSGGNIQYF. CDR3 nucleotide sequence: TGTGCCAGCAGTTTATGGGCTAGCGGGAGTGGTGGAAACATTCAGTACTTC.

This rearrangement joins TRBV18 to TRBJ2-7; 7 bases line up with TRBD2. In germline, CDR1 is KGHSH, CDR2 LQKENI. The CDR3 extends over 15 amino acids. The V gene end was trimmed by 4 bases and the J gene end by 0 bases; junction bases not matched to a gene: 6. CDR3 sequence reads: CASSLSSGLSYEQYF. Here the CDR3 DNA reads TGTGCCAGCTCACTCTCTAGCGGCCTCTCCTACGAGCAGTACTTC.

This clonotype was seen more than once but under ten times. The chain couples TRBV7-9 to TRBJ2-5; 9 bases line up with TRBD1. The CDR3 extends over 16 amino acids. Germline assignment: CDR1 SEHNR and CDR2 FQNEAQ (reference sequence). The V and J ends lost 0 bases and 5 bases, in that order; junction bases with no gene match: 7. CDR3 in DNA: TGTGCCAGCAGCTTAGCGCTACAGGGGGCTAGTGAGACCCAGTACTTC. Translation: CASSLALQGASETQYF. The variable domain in full, completed from reference TRBV7-9 and TRBJ2-5, reads DTGVSQNPRHKITKRGQNVTFRCDPISEHNRLYWYRQTLGQGPEFLTYFQNEAQLEKSRLLSDRFSAERPKGSFSTLEIQRTEQGDSAMYLCASSLALQGASETQYFGPGTRLLVL.

At least ten counts were recorded for this clonotype. This chain joins TRBV7-9 and TRBJ1-3, with 7 nucleotides matching TRBD1. The length of the CDR3 is 14 residues. The germline CDR1 and CDR2 sequences are SEHNR and FQNEAQ (reference sequence). V dropped 5 bases and J dropped 1; count of bases not matched to a gene: 2. The CDR3 region has the DNA TGTGCCAGCAGCCCGGACAGGTCTGGAAACACCATATATTTT. The encoded protein is CASSPDRSGNTIYF.

This clonotype has only a few counts. V usage is TRBV29-1 and J usage is TRBJ2-5; the match to TRBD2 covers 14 bases. The V segment lost 6 bases and the J segment 2 bases; nucleotides outside the gene matches: 11. The CDR3 is 17 amino acids. Germline V lookup: CDR1 SQVTM, CDR2 ANQGSEA. The CDR3 region has the DNA TGCAGCGTCGATGGGTGGACTAGCGGGAGGTTGCAAGAGACCCAGTACTTC. Protein: CSVDGWTSGRLQETQYF.

This clonotype occurred many times. The V call is TRBV29-1, the J call TRBJ1-5, with 9 positions matching TRBD1. Germline values: CDR1 SQVTM, CDR2 ANQGSEA. The CDR3 consists of 13 residues. The ends lost 5 bases at V and 7 bases at J; junction bases unmatched: 6. The DNA of the CDR3 is TGCAGCGTTTCACAGGGGGCCAGCCAGCCCCAGCATTTT. It codes for CSVSQGASQPQHF. Full variable domain (rest looked up from reference TRBV29-1 and TRBJ1-5): SAVISQKPSRDICQRGTSLTIQCQVDSQVTMMFWYRQQPGQSLTLIATANQGSEATYESGFVIDKFPISRPNLTFSTLTVSNMSPEDSSIYLCSVSQGASQPQHFGDGTRLSIL.

This chain connects TRBV7-2 to TRBJ1-4, with TRBD1 matching 8 bases. V dropped 6 bases and J dropped 7; count of bases not matched to a gene: 7. Germline CDR1 and CDR2: SGHTA and FQGNSA. The CDR3 runs 14 residues. The CDR3 protein is CASRATGESEKLFF. In DNA form, the CDR3 reads TGTGCCAGCAGGGCGACAGGGGAAAGTGAAAAACTGTTTTTT.

There are a few counts of this clonotype. The chain uses TRBV18 and TRBJ1-1; D is unclear. The CDR3 runs 14 residues. Germline loops: CDR1 KGHSH, CDR2 LQKENI. Trimming shortened V by 2 bases and J by 0 bases, and 7 bases separated the two germline ends. The CDR3 protein is CASSPATLNTEAFF. In nucleotides, the CDR3 is TGTGCCAGCTCACCAGCCACCTTGAACACTGAAGCTTTCTTT. The whole variable domain, filled in from reference TRBV18 and TRBJ1-1, reads NAGVMQNPRHLVRRRGQEARLRCSPMKGHSHVYWYRQLPEEGLKFMVYLQKENIIDESGMPKERFSAEFPKEGPSILRIQQVVRGDSAAYFCASSPATLNTEAFFGQGTRLTVV.

This clonotype was found many times. The chain recombines TRBV19 with TRBJ2-1, with 12 bases identical to TRBD2. The V segment lost 10 bases and the J segment 5 bases; nucleotides outside the gene matches: 6. The CDR3 totals 14 residues. The germline gives CDR1 LNHDA, CDR2 SQIVND (reference sequence). The CDR3 is CATGTSGLNNEQFF. The CDR3 DNA reads TGTGCCACCGGGACTAGCGGGCTGAACAATGAGCAGTTCTTC.

This clonotype was seen ten or more times. The chain has TRBV30 and TRBJ1-3; a weak D match, TRBD1 (6 bases). Trimming left V 2 bases short and J 0 bases short, with 8 bases between. This CDR3 has 14 residues. The germline gives CDR1 GTSNPN, CDR2 SVGIG (reference sequence). The CDR3 protein is CAWSQGPSGNTIYF. DNA for the CDR3: TGTGCCTGGAGTCAGGGGCCCTCTGGAAACACCATATATTTT.

This clonotype was detected many times. The genes are TRBV7-2 and TRBJ2-7; TRBD2 matches at 9 bases. The CDR3 runs 14 residues. Germline-derived CDR1 and CDR2 are SGHTA and FQGNSA. The V and J ends lost 3 bases and 2 bases, in that order; junction bases with no gene match: 2. The chain's CDR3 is CASSFWTSAYEQYF. CDR3 sequence (DNA): TGTGCCAGCAGCTTCTGGACTAGCGCCTACGAGCAGTACTTC.

This clonotype was picked up many times. The genes are TRBV5-1 and TRBJ2-1, with D hard to call. The germline V gene has CDR1 SGHRS and CDR2 YFSETQ. Trimming removed 5 bases from V and 9 bases from J, with 9 bases in between. The CDR3 loop spans 11 amino acids. The CDR3 DNA reads as TGCGCCAGCAGATCTCCCGCTGAGCAGTTCTTC. Its protein is CASRSPAEQFF.

This clonotype was seen a few times. V gene TRBV5-1 combines with J gene TRBJ2-3; 8 nucleotides align to TRBD1. CDR3 size: 14 residues. V was clipped by 3 bases and J by 3 bases; unmatched bases: 3. Germline CDR1 reads SGHRS; CDR2 reads YFSETQ. The CDR3 DNA sequence: TGCGCCAGCAGCTGGGACAGGTTAACAGATACGCAGTATTTT. Translation gives CASSWDRLTDTQYF.

There are many counts of this clonotype. The V call is TRBV5-1, the J call TRBJ1-5; no reliable D call. The CDR3 runs 15 residues. The V gene lost 0 bases and the J gene lost 8 bases, with 15 bases spanning the gap. In germline, CDR1 is SGHRS, CDR2 YFSETQ. The CDR3 spells CASSLDGTTLEPQHF. CDR3 in DNA: TGCGCCAGCAGCTTGGACGGTACTACACTCGAGCCCCAGCATTTT.

This clonotype was counted many times. V and J are TRBV10-3 and TRBJ2-2; the D gene could be TRBD1 or TRBD2 (5 bases each). Looked up from germline, CDR1 is ENHRY and CDR2 is SYGVKD. Trimming cost V 8 bases and J 1 base, with 20 bases left between them. The length of the CDR3 is 17 residues. The CDR3 bases are TGTGCCATCCAAGAGGGCCGCCAGGGTGTGAACACCGGGGAGCTGTTTTTT. As protein: CAIQEGRQGVNTGELFF.

V usage is TRBV7-2 and J usage is TRBJ2-3; TRBD1 aligns across 7 bases. Germline V CDR1 and CDR2: SGHTA, FQGNSA. The CDR3 is 13 amino acids. V lost 8 bases to trimming and J lost 6 bases; unmatched junction nucleotides: 8. The CDR3 coding sequence is TGTGCCAGCCTTCCAGGGGGTATGGATACGCAGTATTTT. This translates into CASLPGGMDTQYF.

This clonotype occurred a few times. This chain links TRBV3-1 with TRBJ2-1; D assignment may be TRBD1 or TRBD2 (6 bases each). Germline CDR1 reads LGHDT; CDR2 reads YNNKEL (reference sequence). The CDR3 is 12 amino acids. With 4 bases removed from V and 9 bases from J, the gap between germline ends came to 10 bases. The CDR3 sequence is CASSLGGGEQFF. CDR3 in DNA: TGTGCCAGCAGCCTAGGAGGGGGTGAGCAGTTCTTC.

This clonotype was observed at least ten times. This chain uses TRBV15 with TRBJ2-7; D ambiguous. Germline CDR1 LNHNV, CDR2 YYDKDF (reference sequence). V was pared by 0 bases and J by 7 bases, with 7 bases between. This CDR3 has 12 residues. For the CDR3, the DNA is TGTGCCACCAGCAGAGATCTGGGGGAGCAGTACTTC. The encoded protein is CATSRDLGEQYF.

This clonotype occurred a few times. CDR3 DNA: TGCGCCAGCAGCTTTACTAGCGGGCGGGAGACCCAGTACTTC. It specifies CASSFTSGRETQYF. The chain links TRBV5-1 to TRBJ2-5; 9 positions match TRBD2. This CDR3 region has 14 residues. CDR1 and CDR2 from the germline V gene are SGHRS and YFSETQ. J lost 5 bases, V lost 2 bases, and 4 bases had no gene match. Full variable domain (remainder filled in from reference TRBV5-1 and TRBJ2-5): KAGVTQTPRYLIKTRGQQVTLSCSPISGHRSVSWYQQTPGQGLQFLFEYFSETQRNKGNFPGRFSGRQFSNSRSEMNVSTLELGDSALYLCASSFTSGRETQYFGPGTRLLVL.

This clonotype was counted ten times or more. V gene TRBV7-2 combines with J gene TRBJ1-2; TRBD1 aligns across 9 bases. The CDR3 runs 15 residues. Losses at the gene ends were 4 bases for V and 4 bases for J; bases not matched to a gene: 7. The germline V gene has CDR1 SGHTA and CDR2 FQGNSA. CDR3 sequence reads: CASSSGQGRGYGYTF. The CDR3 coding sequence is TGTGCCAGCAGCTCAGGACAGGGGCGGGGCTATGGCTACACCTTC.